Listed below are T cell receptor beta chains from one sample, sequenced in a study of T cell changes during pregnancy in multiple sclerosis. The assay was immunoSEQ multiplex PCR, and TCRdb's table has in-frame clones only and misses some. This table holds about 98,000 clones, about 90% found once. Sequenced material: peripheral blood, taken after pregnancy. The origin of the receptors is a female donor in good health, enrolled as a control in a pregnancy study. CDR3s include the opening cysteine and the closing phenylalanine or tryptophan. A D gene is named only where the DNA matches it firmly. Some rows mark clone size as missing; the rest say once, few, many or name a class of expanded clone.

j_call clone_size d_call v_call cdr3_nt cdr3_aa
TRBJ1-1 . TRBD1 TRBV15 TGTGCCACCAGCACCCGACAGGGGGAGGGCACTGAAGCTTTCTTT CATSTRQGEGTEAFF
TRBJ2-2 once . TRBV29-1 TGCAGCGTTGATGAGGGGGTAGCCGGGGAGCTGTTTTTT CSVDEGVAGELFF
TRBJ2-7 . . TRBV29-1 TGCAGCGCTGAACAGGGTGGCGAGCAGTACTTC CSAEQGGEQYF
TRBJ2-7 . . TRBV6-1 TGTGCCAGCAGTGAGTTAGGGGAAGCAAGCTCCTACGAGCAGTACTTC CASSELGEASSYEQYF
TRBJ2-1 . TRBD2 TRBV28 TGTGCCAGCAGTCAACCGGGACTAGCGGGAGGGTCGAGCGGCTACAATGAGCAGTTCTTC CASSQPGLAGGSSGYNEQFF
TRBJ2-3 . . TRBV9 TGTGCCAGCAGCGTAGCCTCCGGGGATACGCAGTATTTT CASSVASGDTQYF
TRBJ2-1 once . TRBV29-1 TGCAGCGTTGAGTTCCTAGCTTCGGGTGAGCAGTTCTTC CSVEFLASGEQFF
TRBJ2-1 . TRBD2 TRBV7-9 TGTGCCAGCAGCGACTTAGCGGGAGGGTATAATGAGCAGTTCTTC CASSDLAGGYNEQFF
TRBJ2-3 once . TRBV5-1 TGCGCCAGCAGCTCCCTCGGGGTTAGCACAGATACGCAGTATTTT CASSSLGVSTDTQYF
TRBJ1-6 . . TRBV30 TGTGCCTGGAAAAGCCCGGGAGGAAATTCACCCCTCCACTTT CAWKSPGGNSPLHF
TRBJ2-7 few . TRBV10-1 TGCGCCAGCTTCCTTTACGAGCAGTACTTC CASFLYEQYF
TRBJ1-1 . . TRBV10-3 TGTGCCATCAAAATGGGGCCGGACACTGAAGCTTTCTTT CAIKMGPDTEAFF
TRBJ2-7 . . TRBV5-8 TGTGCCAGCAGCAAGCCGGGACAATCATACGAGCAGTACTTC CASSKPGQSYEQYF
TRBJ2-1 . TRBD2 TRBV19 TGTGCCAGTAGGAGCGGGAGTATCAATGAGCAGTTCTTC CASRSGSINEQFF
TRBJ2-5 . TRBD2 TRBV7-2 TGTGCCAGCAGCCCAACCTCCGTGACTAGCGGGAATATGGTGACCCAGTACTTC CASSPTSVTSGNMVTQYF
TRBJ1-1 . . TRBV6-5 TGTGCCAGCAGTTACGGAGGGAAGGGGCGGAACACTGAAGCTTTCTTT CASSYGGKGRNTEAFF
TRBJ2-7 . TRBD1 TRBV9 TGTGCCAGCAGCGTCCGGGACAGCCCCCACGAGCAGTACTTC CASSVRDSPHEQYF
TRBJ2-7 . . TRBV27 TGTGCCAGCCGCCCCCTAGGCGCAGGGTCTTACGAGCAGTACTTC CASRPLGAGSYEQYF
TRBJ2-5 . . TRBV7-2 TGTGCCAGCATCTCTGGGAGGGACACCCCCCATGGGCAGTACTTC CASISGRDTPHGQYF
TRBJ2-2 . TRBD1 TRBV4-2 TGTGCCAGCAGCCATGGGACAGGGGACGGGGCCGGGGAGCTGTTTTTT CASSHGTGDGAGELFF
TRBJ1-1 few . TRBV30 TGTGCCTGCCCCCAGGAGGAGGCCGGGGTAGCTTTCTTT CACPQEEAGVAFF
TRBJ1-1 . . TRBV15 TGTGCCACCAGCGCAATTCGACAGGACACTGAAGCTTTCTTT CATSAIRQDTEAFF
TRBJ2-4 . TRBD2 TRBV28 TGTGCCAGCAGAGAGCGGGAGGGCCTCTCGAGCATTCAGTACTTC CASREREGLSSIQYF
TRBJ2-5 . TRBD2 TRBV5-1 TGCGCCAGCAGCTGGACTAGCGGGAGCCAAGAGACCCAGTACTTC CASSWTSGSQETQYF
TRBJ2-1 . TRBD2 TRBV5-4 TGTGCCAGCAGCTTGCTAGCGGGGGCGGGGAATGAGCAGTTCTTC CASSLLAGAGNEQFF
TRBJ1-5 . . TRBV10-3 TGTGCCATCAGTGAGTCTTGGGGCCAGAATCAGCCCCAGCATTTT CAISESWGQNQPQHF
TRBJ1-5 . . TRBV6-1 TGTGCAACAGGGCAGCCCCAGCATTTT CATGQPQHF
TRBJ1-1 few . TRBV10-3 TGTGCCATCAGTGATGGAGGGACCAATGAAGCTTTCTTT CAISDGGTNEAFF
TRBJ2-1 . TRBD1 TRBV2 TGTGCCAGCAGTGCTGCCGACAGGGGGCGATACAATGAGCAGTTCTTC CASSAADRGRYNEQFF
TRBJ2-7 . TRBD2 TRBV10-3 TGTGCCATCAGTGAGTCGCGACTAGCGGGCACCGAGCAGTACTTC CAISESRLAGTEQYF
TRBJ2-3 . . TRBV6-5 TGTGCCAGCACAGGGGGAGGAACTAGCACAGATACGCAGTATTTT CASTGGGTSTDTQYF
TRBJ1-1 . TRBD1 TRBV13 TGTGCCAGCAGCACCCGGAGGACAGGGGAGAGTATGAACACTGAAGCTTTCTTT CASSTRRTGESMNTEAFF
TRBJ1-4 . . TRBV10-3 TGTGCCATCACGGCAGGTGGAAATGAAAAACTGTTTTTT CAITAGGNEKLFF
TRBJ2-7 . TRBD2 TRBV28 TGTGCCAGCAGTCCCAGCGGGAGTAGTCACGAGCAGTACTTC CASSPSGSSHEQYF
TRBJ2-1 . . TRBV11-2 TGTGCCAGCAGCTTAGATGACCAAAGGGGGCAGTTCTTC CASSLDDQRGQFF
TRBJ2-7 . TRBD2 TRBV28 TGTGCCAGCAGTTTTGGTGTGGTGGCGGGAGGCCAACTCTCCTACGAGCAGTACTTC CASSFGVVAGGQLSYEQYF
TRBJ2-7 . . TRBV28 TGTGCCAGCAGTTACCCAGGGGCGACCGAGCAGTACTTC CASSYPGATEQYF
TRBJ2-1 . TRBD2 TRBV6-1 TGTGCCAGCAGTGCTCGGGCGGGAGCGCAGTTCTTC CASSARAGAQFF
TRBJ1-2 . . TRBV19 TGTGCCAGTAGTATTCTCACCTCGGGGGGCTACACCTTC CASSILTSGGYTF
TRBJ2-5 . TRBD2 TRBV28 TGTGCCAGCAGTTCAATCCCGGGACTAGCGGGCCAAGAGACCCAGTACTTC CASSSIPGLAGQETQYF
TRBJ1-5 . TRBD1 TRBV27 TGTGCCAGTCCGGGACAGGGGGCTTCGGGCAATCAGCCCCAGCATTTT CASPGQGASGNQPQHF
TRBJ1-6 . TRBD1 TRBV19 TGTGCCAACAGAACGGACAGGGCTCATAATTCACCCCTCCACTTT CANRTDRAHNSPLHF
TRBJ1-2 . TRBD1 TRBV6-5 TGTGCCAGCAGACTCGCAGGGGGCGACGACTACACCTTC CASRLAGGDDYTF
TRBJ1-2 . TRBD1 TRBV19 TGTGCCAGTAGTACCCTGGACAGGGAATGCTACACCTTC CASSTLDRECYTF
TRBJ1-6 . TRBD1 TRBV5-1 TGCGCCAGCAGGGAAGGGACAGGTCATTCACCCCTCCACTTT CASREGTGHSPLHF
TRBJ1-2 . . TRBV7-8 TGTGCCAGCAGCTCGACGGAGCTGAACTATGGCTACACCTTC CASSSTELNYGYTF
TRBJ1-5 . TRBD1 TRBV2 TGTGCCAGCAGGGTGGACAGGGCCAGCAATCAGCCCCAGCATTTT CASRVDRASNQPQHF
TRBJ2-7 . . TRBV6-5 TGTGCCAGCACCTCCTCTTCGAGGGAGCAGTACTTC CASTSSSREQYF
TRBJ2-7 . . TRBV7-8 TGTGCCAGCAGCAACCCCAAACAGGGATCCTACGAGCAGTACTTC CASSNPKQGSYEQYF
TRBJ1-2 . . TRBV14 TGTGCCAGCAGCCTCCAGGGTACGAGCTATGGCTACACCTTC CASSLQGTSYGYTF
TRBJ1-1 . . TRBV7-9 TGTGCCAGCCAAGACGGGTGGACAGACCTGGAAGCTTTCTTT CASQDGWTDLEAFF
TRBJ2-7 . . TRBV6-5 TGTGCCAGCAGTTACTCGTCTGGATCGCGGCACGAGCAGTACTTC CASSYSSGSRHEQYF
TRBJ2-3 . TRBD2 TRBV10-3 TGTGCCATCAGTGGGCTTAGCGGGATTGGCACAGATACGCAGTATTTT CAISGLSGIGTDTQYF
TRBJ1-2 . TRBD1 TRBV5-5 TGTGCCAGCAGCACTTACCGGGACAGGGGAAGCTACACCTTC CASSTYRDRGSYTF
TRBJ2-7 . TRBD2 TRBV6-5 TGTGCCAGCAGTTACTCGTTAGCGGGAGGGCCGAACGAGCAGTACTTC CASSYSLAGGPNEQYF
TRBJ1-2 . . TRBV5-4 TGTGCCAGCAGCAACGGGATAGAAGGTGGCTACACCTTC CASSNGIEGGYTF
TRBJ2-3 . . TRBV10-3 TGTGCCATCGGGGGACTGAGCCCGGATACGCAGTATTTT CAIGGLSPDTQYF
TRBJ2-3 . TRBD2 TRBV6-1 TGTGCCAGCAGTGACTACAGCGGGACTGGGGGGACTCGGGGGAATACGCAGTATTTT CASSDYSGTGGTRGNTQYF
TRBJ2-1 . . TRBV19 TGTGCCAGTAGTATGCTATTGTCGTGGTATGAGCAGTTCTTC CASSMLLSWYEQFF